Listed here are 11 T cell receptor beta chains from one sample, sequenced in a study of memory CD4+ T cells and cytomegalovirus serostatus. Single viable CD3+CD4+CD8-CD45RO+ cells were sorted as the memory CD4+ T cells. Only in-frame clones appear in the TCRdb table, and some are missing; sequencing was by immunoSEQ multiplex PCR. Of under 55,000 clones in the sample, around four fifths were seen once. Material: memory CD4+ T cells from blood. The source is an adult in good health and CMV-seronegative.

This chain uses TRBV9 with TRBJ2-1; unclear D gene. Germline CDR1 SGDLS, CDR2 YYNGEE. This CDR3 has 13 amino acids. Trimming pared 2 bases from V and 4 bases from J, leaving 7 bases between. This chain's CDR3 is CASSVDPYNEQFF. The CDR3 DNA follows: TGTGCCAGCAGCGTTGACCCATACAATGAGCAGTTCTTC.

The V gene is TRBV4-2, the J gene TRBJ1-2; tentative D call: TRBD1 (5 bases). CDR1 and CDR2 from the germline V gene are LGHNA and YNFKEQ. This CDR3 has 15 residues. V was trimmed by 0 bases and J by 4 bases, leaving 12 bases between them. CDR3 sequence (DNA): TGTGCCAGCAGCCAAGATGGGCAGGGTAGCTATGGCTACACCTTC. Amino acid sequence: CASSQDGQGSYGYTF.

About this clone itself: Relative to the germline gene, one junction end is altered; a read error may explain this. The chain has TRBV7-7 and TRBJ2-5, with D hard to call. The CDR3 is 14 amino acids. The germline gives CDR1 SSHAT, CDR2 FNYEAQ (reference sequence). The CDR3 bases are TGTGCTAGCAGCTTAGCAGCGTCCGATAAGACCCAGTACTTC. Protein product: CASSLAASDKTQYF. The entire variable domain, with the rest obtained from reference TRBV7-7 and TRBJ2-5, is as follows: GAGVSQSPRYKVTKRGQDVTLRCDPISSHATLYWYQQALGQGPEFLTYFNYEAQPDKSGLPSDRFSAERPEGSISTLTIQRTEQRDSAMYRCASSLAASDKTQYFGPGTRLLVL.

This clone was picked up one time. CDR3 loop: CASTRGGYTGELFF. The DNA for the CDR3 is TGTGCCAGCACACGAGGGGGGTACACCGGGGAGCTGTTTTTT. This sequence joins TRBV28 and TRBJ2-2; possibly TRBD1 or TRBD2 for D (6 bases each). The CDR3 spans 14 residues. Germline CDR1 is MDHEN and CDR2 is SYDVKM. Trimming stripped 7 bases from V and 3 bases from J, with 12 bases between.

This clone came up a few times. The chain combines TRBV5-1 with TRBJ1-2; D remains ambiguous. The CDR3 extends over 14 amino acids. Germline values: CDR1 SGHRS, CDR2 YFSETQ. V shed 0 bases and J shed 8 bases, with 14 bases lying between them. CDR3 coding DNA: TGCGCCAGCAGCTTGGGCAGGACCGAGCAGGGCTACACCTTC. Translating it yields CASSLGRTEQGYTF. The variable domain in full, completed from reference TRBV5-1 and TRBJ1-2, reads KAGVTQTPRYLIKTRGQQVTLSCSPISGHRSVSWYQQTPGQGLQFLFEYFSETQRNKGNFPGRFSGRQFSNSRSEMNVSTLELGDSALYLCASSLGRTEQGYTFGSGTRLTVV.

The CDR3 nucleotides are TGTGCCAGTAGTATGCGAGCTGGGCCCACGGGAGGTCAGCCCCAGCATTTT. It yields the protein CASSMRAGPTGGQPQHF. The rearrangement links TRBV19 to TRBJ1-5, with D hard to call. Germline-derived CDR1 and CDR2 are LNHDA and SQIVND (reference sequence). Trimming left V 3 bases short and J 6 bases short, with 21 bases between. This CDR3 comprises 17 residues.

The chain combines TRBV2 with TRBJ2-5; TRBD2 matches at 11 bases. The CDR3 runs to 14 residues. V shed 10 bases, J shed 5 bases, and the junction held 9 bases outside the gene matches. The germline V gene has CDR1 SNHLY and CDR2 FYNNEI. CDR3: CAMLLAGEGETQYF. The CDR3 DNA follows: TGTGCCATGCTACTAGCGGGAGAGGGGGAGACCCAGTACTTC.

The gene calls are TRBV10-2 and TRBJ1-2; 7 bases line up with TRBD1. CDR3 length equals 14 residues. V dropped 6 bases and J dropped 3; count of bases not matched to a gene: 7. Germline V CDR1 and CDR2: WSHSY, SAAADI. The CDR3 region has the DNA TGCGCCAGCAGCCATACAGGGGAAGACTATGGCTACACCTTC. Amino acids: CASSHTGEDYGYTF.

This chain connects TRBV9 to TRBJ2-5, with D perhaps being TRBD1 or TRBD2 (5 bases each). The CDR3 spans 14 residues. V lost 3 bases and J lost 4, with 13 bases in between. In germline, CDR1 is SGDLS, CDR2 YYNGEE. The CDR3 here is CASSETAEVETQYF. The CDR3 DNA reads as TGTGCCAGCAGCGAGACAGCGGAGGTAGAGACCCAGTACTTC.

This clone has a single count. The chain recombines TRBV11-3 with TRBJ2-7, with D maybe TRBD2 (7 bases). With 5 bases removed from V and 6 bases from J, the gap between germline ends came to 14 bases. The germline CDR1 and CDR2 sequences are SGHNT and YENEEA. The CDR3 covers 13 residues. DNA of the CDR3: TGTGCCAGCAGCCAGCGGAGGGGGGGCGAGCAGTACTTC. The encoded protein is CASSQRRGGEQYF. Full variable domain (missing parts from reference TRBV11-3 and TRBJ2-7): EAGVVQSPRYKIIEKKQPVAFWCNPISGHNTLYWYLQNLGQGPELLIRYENEEAVDDSQLPKDRFSAERLKGVDSTLKIQPAELGDSAVYLCASSQRRGGEQYFGPGTRLTVT.

The chain uses TRBV27 and TRBJ2-5; 7 bases match TRBD1. The J call may be in error: the DNA end matches TRBJ2-7 better. CDR1 MNHEY and CDR2 SMNVEV come from the germline V gene (reference sequence). The CDR3 has 12 residues. CDR3 sequence: CASRDSSYEQYF. The CDR3 DNA sequence: TGTGCCAGCCGGGACAGCTCCTACGAGCAGTACTTC.